This T cell receptor (beta chain) appears in the sequencing data of a study of CD4+ T cells in melanoma. Study-wide results and caveats: A reported correlation linked neoantigen-specific CD4+ T cells to CD8+, macrophage and B cell function.

Assay used: immunoSEQ multiplex PCR; TCRdb lists only in-frame clones, some missing. In the table there are approximately 11,000 clones, 65% to 75% of which are singletons. V lost 7 bases and J lost 0, with 7 bases in between. CDR3 length: 13 amino acids. CDR1 and CDR2 from the germline V gene are MNHEY and SVGAGI. Remarks on this clone: Its antigen is unidentified.

The chain couples TRBV6-5 to TRBJ1-3; D uncertain. Sample: cells from a culture (not recorded whether cultured in vitro). The sequence was obtained from a human donor with melanoma. This CDR3 is CASTGFSGNTIYF. CDR3 sequence (DNA): TGTGCCAGCACTGGGTTCTCTGGAAACACCATATATTTT.